Below, 27 T cell receptor beta chains from the same sample are listed, as sequenced in a study of blood T cell repertoires in COVID-19. The assay was immunoSEQ multiplex PCR, and TCRdb's table has in-frame clones only and misses some. The sample lists 100,000 to 120,000 clones; 82% were seen once. Sequences were obtained from peripheral blood. The receptors were sampled from a woman aged 60-70 years with acute or convalescent COVID-19.

This chain joins TRBV7-9 and TRBJ1-1; tentative D call: TRBD1 (5 bases). Germline V lookup: CDR1 SEHNR, CDR2 FQNEAQ (reference sequence). V lost 5 bases and J lost 2, with 18 bases in between. The CDR3 has 16 residues. CDR3 protein: CASSRFGWQGNTEAFF. The CDR3 bases are TGTGCCAGCAGCCGCTTCGGTTGGCAGGGAAACACTGAAGCTTTCTTT.

The rearrangement uses TRBV11-2 and TRBJ1-1; a possible D gene is TRBD1 (5 bases). Germline CDR1 reads SGHAT; CDR2 reads FQNNGV. Trimming pared 1 base from V and 2 bases from J, leaving 8 bases between. This CDR3 is built from 14 residues. The CDR3 here is CASSLAGLNTEAFF. Written as DNA, the CDR3 is TGTGCCAGCAGCTTAGCAGGGCTCAACACTGAAGCTTTCTTT.

A single count supports this clone. The chain carries TRBV3-1 (or the pseudogene TRBV3-2) and TRBJ2-5, with 10 bases aligning to TRBD1. The CDR3 extends over 17 amino acids. Germline CDR1 reads LGHDT; CDR2 reads YNNKEL (reference sequence). V shed 3 bases, J shed 4 bases, and the junction held 11 bases outside the gene matches. The CDR3, as DNA: TGTGCCAGCAGCCAGAGCACCGGGACAGGGGAAGGAGAGACCCAGTACTTC. As protein: CASSQSTGTGEGETQYF.

The chain joins TRBV14 to TRBJ2-3; a weak D match, TRBD2 (5 bases). Trimming stripped 1 base from V and 7 bases from J, with 18 bases between. The germline CDR1 and CDR2 sequences are SGHDN and FVKESK. The CDR3 consists of 16 residues. The CDR3 protein is CASSQGGLRGVNTQYF. The CDR3 DNA follows: TGTGCCAGCAGCCAAGGAGGACTGCGTGGAGTGAATACGCAGTATTTT.

The gene calls are TRBV7-2 and TRBJ1-5, with D possibly being TRBD1 (6 bases). There are 14 residues in the CDR3. The ends were cut back, 5 bases at V and 7 bases at J, with 15 bases in the middle. Germline V gene lookup returns CDR1 SGHTA and CDR2 FQGNSA. This chain's CDR3 is CASSLDRRGQPQHF. The DNA for the CDR3 is TGTGCCAGCAGCCTGGACAGAAGGGGACAGCCCCAGCATTTT.

The genes are TRBV6-2 or TRBV6-3 and TRBJ2-1; D may be TRBD1 (6 bases). This CDR3 is 16 amino acids long. The germline gives CDR1 MNHEY, CDR2 SVGEGT. Trimming left V 5 bases short and J 3 bases short, with 17 bases between. CDR3 in amino acids: CASSTPGQGSYNEQFF. DNA for the CDR3: TGTGCCAGCAGTACCCCGGGCCAGGGGAGCTACAATGAGCAGTTCTTC.

The chain links TRBV5-1 to TRBJ1-4; D might be TRBD1 (5 bases). CDR1 is SGHRS, CDR2 YFSETQ, per germline. The V gene lost 2 bases and the J gene lost 7 bases, with 12 bases spanning the gap. The CDR3 sequence is 14 residues long. The CDR3 nucleotides read TGCGCCAGCAGCTTTAACCAGGGAAGTGAAAAACTGTTTTTT. Translation gives CASSFNQGSEKLFF.

The chain couples TRBV4-3 to TRBJ2-7; unclear D gene. Germline loops: CDR1 LGHNA, CDR2 YSLEER. This CDR3 has 13 residues. Trimming took off 4 bases at V and 5 bases at J, with 12 bases between the two ends. As DNA, the CDR3 is TGCGCCAGCAGCCTCCAACAGACCGACGAGCAGTACTTC. Protein product: CASSLQQTDEQYF.

The V call is TRBV6-5, the J call TRBJ1-5; unclear D gene. Germline CDR1 reads MNHEY; CDR2 reads SVGAGI. The CDR3 sequence is 13 residues long. Trimming took 6 bases from V and 3 from J, leaving 9 bases between them. CDR3 coding DNA: TGTGCCAGCAGGTCCTTAATCAATCAGCCCCAGCATTTT. The encoded protein is CASRSLINQPQHF.

The V gene is TRBV5-1, the J gene TRBJ2-1; 11 bases line up with TRBD2. This CDR3 has 16 residues. V trimming: 3 bases; J trimming: 2 bases; junction bases outside the gene matches: 4. CDR1 and CDR2 (germline): SGHRS, YFSETQ. The CDR3 spells CASSSSSGGAYNEQFF. CDR3 DNA: TGCGCCAGCAGCTCTAGTAGCGGGGGGGCCTACAATGAGCAGTTCTTC.

This sequence joins TRBV6-5 and TRBJ1-4, with a weak D call TRBD1 (6 bases). In germline, CDR1 is MNHEY, CDR2 SVGAGI. This CDR3 has 13 amino acids. V lost 2 bases and J 8 bases, leaving 9 bases between the germline ends. The CDR3, as DNA: TGTGCCAGCAGTTACACAGGGCGGGAAAAACTGTTTTTT. As protein: CASSYTGREKLFF.

V gene TRBV2 combines with J gene TRBJ2-7, with TRBD2 as a possible D gene (5 bases). The CDR3 sequence is 14 residues long. Between the trimmed V and J ends, which lost 6 bases and 0 bases, there was a span of 12 bases. Germline CDR1 is SNHLY and CDR2 is FYNNEI. The CDR3 DNA reads as TGTGCCAGCAGAAATCAAGGGAGCTCCTACGAGCAGTACTTC. Translation gives CASRNQGSSYEQYF.

The V gene is TRBV30, the J gene TRBJ1-6, with D unclear. V was pared by 2 bases and J by 2 bases, with 13 bases between. The germline V gene encodes CDR1 GTSNPN and CDR2 SVGIG (reference sequence). The CDR3 is 16 amino acids. CDR3 amino acids: CAWSQEPWAYNSPLHF. The DNA of the CDR3 is TGTGCCTGGAGTCAGGAACCTTGGGCCTATAATTCACCCCTCCACTTT.

V and J are TRBV18 and TRBJ1-4; D uncertain. Germline V gives CDR1 KGHSH, CDR2 LQKENI. CDR3 size: 15 residues. Trimming stripped 3 bases from V and 8 bases from J, with 16 bases between. The CDR3 spells CASSPTGGRIEKLFF. The CDR3 DNA is TGTGCCAGCTCACCGACGGGTGGTCGGATCGAAAAACTGTTTTTT.

J is TRBJ1-1 and V is TRBV15, with a weak D call TRBD1 (5 bases). V lost 0 bases, J lost 4 bases, and 9 bases lay in between. The CDR3 is made up of 14 amino acids. Per germline, CDR1 LNHNV and CDR2 YYDKDF (reference sequence). CDR3 region: CATSRDQGFTEAFF. The CDR3 nucleotides are TGTGCCACCAGCAGAGATCAGGGTTTCACTGAAGCTTTCTTT.

The chain employs TRBV7-9 and TRBJ1-3, with D uncertain. The germline gives CDR1 SEHNR, CDR2 FQNEAQ (reference sequence). The CDR3 covers 14 residues. Trimming left V 7 bases short and J 4 bases short, with 14 bases between. For the CDR3, the DNA is TGTGCCAGCAAGCGGGGAACGGGAGGAAACACCATATATTTT. Its translation is CASKRGTGGNTIYF.

The chain is built from TRBV5-1 and TRBJ1-4; D not resolved. The CDR3 is made up of 15 amino acids. In germline, CDR1 is SGHRS, CDR2 YFSETQ. V dropped 3 bases and J dropped 0 bases, with 9 bases sitting between them. The CDR3 coding sequence is TGCGCCAGCAGCTCTCTACAGTCAACTAATGAAAAACTGTTTTTT. This encodes CASSSLQSTNEKLFF.

J is TRBJ1-6 and V is TRBV7-3, with D possibly being TRBD1 (6 bases). CDR3 length: 14 amino acids. Trimming pared 5 bases from V and 5 bases from J, leaving 10 bases between. Germline-derived CDR1 and CDR2 are SGHTA and FQGTGA. CDR3 sequence: CASSASGDNSPLHF. CDR3 bases: TGTGCCAGCAGCGCCTCAGGGGATAATTCACCCCTCCACTTT.

This chain links TRBV2 with TRBJ1-2; no reliable D call. The germline V gene encodes CDR1 SNHLY and CDR2 FYNNEI. The V end was cut by 5 bases, the J end by 8 bases, with 12 bases between. CDR3 length equals 12 residues. The CDR3 nucleotides read TGTGCCAGCAGTCCACCCTCTCGGGGCTACACCTTC. Translated: CASSPPSRGYTF.

This clone has more than one count but fewer than ten. The junction differs from germline at one of its ends, possibly a read error. The CDR3 coding sequence is TGTGCCAGCAGCTGGTACACTGAGCAGTTCTTC. It codes for CASSWYTEQFF. The rearrangement uses TRBV13 and TRBJ2-1; D uncertain. The CDR3 covers 11 residues. Germline V gene data show CDR1 as PRHDT and CDR2 as FYEKMQ (reference sequence). The complete variable domain, with remaining parts taken from reference TRBV13 and TRBJ2-1, reads AAGVIQSPRHLIKEKRETATLKCYPIPRHDTVYWYQQGPGQDPQFLISFYEKMQSDKGSIPDRFSAQQFSDYHSELNMSSLELGDSALYFCASSWYTEQFFGPGTRLTVL.

V gene TRBV4-1 combines with J gene TRBJ1-2, with 10 bases identical to TRBD1. Trimming cost V 1 base and J 3 bases; bases outside gene matches: 2. Germline loops: CDR1 MGHRA, CDR2 YSYEKL. This CDR3 is 15 amino acids long. The CDR3 spells CASSQGQGADYGYTF. CDR3 nucleotide sequence: TGCGCCAGCAGCCAAGGACAGGGGGCCGACTATGGCTACACCTTC.

This sequence joins TRBV6-5 and TRBJ1-5; 7 nucleotides match TRBD1. With V trimmed by 6 bases and J by 0 bases, 5 bases remained unmatched. CDR3 length equals 15 residues. Germline CDR1 and CDR2: MNHEY and SVGAGI. In DNA, the CDR3 is TGTGCCAGCAGGAGGGACAGCAATAGCAATCAGCCCCAGCATTTT. It encodes CASRRDSNSNQPQHF.

This clone was detected only once. The rearrangement links TRBV6-5 to TRBJ2-3; TRBD2 matches 8 bases. Germline CDR1 and CDR2: MNHEY and SVGAGI. CDR3 length equals 14 residues. J lost 5 bases, V lost 6 bases, and 7 bases had no gene match. In DNA, the CDR3 is TGTGCCAGCAGGCCCGGGGGGGGAATAGATACGCAGTATTTT. This gives the protein CASRPGGGIDTQYF.

This chain joins TRBV19 and TRBJ1-2; TRBD1 matches at 7 bases. Germline V gene sequence: CDR1 LNHDA, CDR2 SQIVND (reference sequence). The CDR3 has 13 amino acids. The V segment lost 6 bases and the J segment 3 bases; nucleotides outside the gene matches: 4. The CDR3 DNA is TGTGCCAGTAGCAAAGGGGGCGACTATGGCTACACCTTC. Translation gives CASSKGGDYGYTF. The full variable domain, completed using reference TRBV19 and TRBJ1-2, is DGGITQSPKYLFRKEGQNVTLSCEQNLNHDAMYWYRQDPGQGLRLIYYSQIVNDFQKGDIAEGYSVSREKKESFPLTVTSAQKNPTAFYLCASSKGGDYGYTFGSGTRLTVV.

V gene TRBV19 combines with J gene TRBJ1-3; D unresolved. Germline V CDR1 and CDR2: LNHDA, SQIVND (reference sequence). V dropped 3 bases and J dropped 0 bases, with 12 bases sitting between them. The length of the CDR3 is 16 residues. CDR3 amino acids: CASSMGRLNSGNTIYF. CDR3 sequence (DNA): TGTGCCAGTAGTATGGGCAGGCTTAACTCTGGAAACACCATATATTTT.

This clone appeared a few times. The chain links TRBV6-2 or TRBV6-3 to TRBJ2-5, with 9 nucleotides matching TRBD2. The V and J ends lost 5 bases and 1 base, in that order; junction bases with no gene match: 14. CDR3 size: 18 residues. From germline, CDR1 is MNHEY and CDR2 SVGEGT. The CDR3 is CASSHEVLRGGSQETQYF. The CDR3 DNA follows: TGTGCCAGCAGTCACGAAGTTTTGCGGGGGGGCTCCCAAGAGACCCAGTACTTC.

DNA of the CDR3: TGCAGCGTTATGACAGGAGAAGATACGCAGTATTTT. Protein: CSVMTGEDTQYF. The chain recombines TRBV29-1 with TRBJ2-3, with D possibly being TRBD1 (6 bases). This CDR3 contains 12 residues. Germline lookup yields CDR1 SQVTM and CDR2 ANQGSEA. The V and J ends lost 5 bases and 5 bases respectively, with 11 bases between them.